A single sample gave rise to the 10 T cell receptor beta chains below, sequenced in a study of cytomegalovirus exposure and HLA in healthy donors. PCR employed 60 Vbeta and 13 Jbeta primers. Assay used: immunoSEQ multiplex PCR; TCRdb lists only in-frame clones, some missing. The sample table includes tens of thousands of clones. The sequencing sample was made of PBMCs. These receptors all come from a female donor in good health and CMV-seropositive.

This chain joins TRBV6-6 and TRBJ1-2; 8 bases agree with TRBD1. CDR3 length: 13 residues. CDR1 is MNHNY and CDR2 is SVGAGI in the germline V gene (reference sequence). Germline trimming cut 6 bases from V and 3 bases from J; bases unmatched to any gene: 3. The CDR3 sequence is CASSVTGDYGYTF. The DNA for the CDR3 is TGTGCCAGCAGCGTGACAGGGGACTATGGCTACACCTTC.

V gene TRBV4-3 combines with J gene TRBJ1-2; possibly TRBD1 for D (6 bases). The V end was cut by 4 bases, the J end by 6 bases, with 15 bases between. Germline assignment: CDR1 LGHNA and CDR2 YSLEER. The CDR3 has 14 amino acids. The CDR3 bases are TGCGCCAGCAGCCCCCAGACAGGTTCGAATGGCTACACCTTC. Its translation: CASSPQTGSNGYTF.

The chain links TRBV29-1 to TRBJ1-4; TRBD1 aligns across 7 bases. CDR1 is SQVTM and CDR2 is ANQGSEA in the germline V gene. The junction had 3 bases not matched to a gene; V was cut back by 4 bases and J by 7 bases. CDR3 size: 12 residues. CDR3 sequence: CSVGQGGEKLFF. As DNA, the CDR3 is TGCAGCGTTGGACAGGGTGGTGAAAAACTGTTTTTT.

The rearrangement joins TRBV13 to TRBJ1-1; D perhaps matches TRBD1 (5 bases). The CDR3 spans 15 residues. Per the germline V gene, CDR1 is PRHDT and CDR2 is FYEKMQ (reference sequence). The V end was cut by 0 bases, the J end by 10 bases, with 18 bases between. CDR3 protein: CASSLGGRVMSGAFF. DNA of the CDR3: TGTGCCAGCAGCTTAGGTGGCAGGGTCATGTCCGGAGCTTTCTTT.

The CDR3 protein is CASSPGGAINTIYF. DNA of the CDR3: TGTGCCAGCAGTCCAGGGGGAGCCATCAACACCATATATTTT. The rearrangement links TRBV28 to TRBJ1-3; 7 nucleotides align to TRBD1. The CDR3 is made up of 14 amino acids. V shed 5 bases, J shed 7 bases, and the junction held 8 bases outside the gene matches. The germline V gene has CDR1 MDHEN and CDR2 SYDVKM.

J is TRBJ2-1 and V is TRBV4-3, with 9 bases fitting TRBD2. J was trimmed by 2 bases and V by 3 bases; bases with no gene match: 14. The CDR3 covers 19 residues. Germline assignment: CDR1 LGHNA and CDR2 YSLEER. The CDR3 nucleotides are TGCGCCAGCAGCCATGGACTAGGCGGGGGGGGCCTCGCCTACAATGAGCAGTTCTTC. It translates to CASSHGLGGGGLAYNEQFF.

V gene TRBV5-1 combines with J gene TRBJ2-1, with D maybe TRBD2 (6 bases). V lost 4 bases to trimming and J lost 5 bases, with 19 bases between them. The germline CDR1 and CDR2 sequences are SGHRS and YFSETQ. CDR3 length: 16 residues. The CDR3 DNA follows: TGCGCCAGCAGCCGGGGGACCGGGGACGGTAACAATGAGCAGTTCTTC. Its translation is CASSRGTGDGNNEQFF.

The CDR3 DNA is TGTGCCAGCAGTTTATCTTCGACAGGGATCTATGGCTACACCTTC. Translated, it gives CASSLSSTGIYGYTF. The chain is built from TRBV27 and TRBJ1-2; 7 nucleotides match TRBD1. V shed 0 bases and J 4 bases; nucleotides not matched to a gene: 5. There are 15 residues in the CDR3. Per germline, CDR1 MNHEY and CDR2 SMNVEV (reference sequence).

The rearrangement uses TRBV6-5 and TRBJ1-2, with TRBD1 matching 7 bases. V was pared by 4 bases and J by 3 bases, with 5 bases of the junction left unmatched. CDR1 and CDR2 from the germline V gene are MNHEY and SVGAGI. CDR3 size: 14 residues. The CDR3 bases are TGTGCCAGCAGTTTTGGACAGGCCCACTATGGCTACACCTTC. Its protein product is CASSFGQAHYGYTF.

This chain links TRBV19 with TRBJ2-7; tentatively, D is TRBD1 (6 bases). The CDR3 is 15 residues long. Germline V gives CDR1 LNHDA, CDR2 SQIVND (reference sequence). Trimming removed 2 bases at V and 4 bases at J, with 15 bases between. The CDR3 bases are TGTGCCAGTAGTATATTCCAGGGACAACCATACGAGCAGTACTTC. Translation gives CASSIFQGQPYEQYF.